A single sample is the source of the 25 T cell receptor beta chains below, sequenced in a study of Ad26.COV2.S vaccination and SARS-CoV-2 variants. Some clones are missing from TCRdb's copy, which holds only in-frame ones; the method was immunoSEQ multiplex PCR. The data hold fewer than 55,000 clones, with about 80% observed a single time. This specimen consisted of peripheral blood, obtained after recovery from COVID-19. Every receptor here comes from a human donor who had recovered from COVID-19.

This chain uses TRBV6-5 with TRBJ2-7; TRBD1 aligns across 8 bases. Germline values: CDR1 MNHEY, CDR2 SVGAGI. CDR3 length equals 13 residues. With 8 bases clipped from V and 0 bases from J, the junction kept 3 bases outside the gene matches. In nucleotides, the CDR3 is TGTGCCAGCTGGGACAGGAGCTCCTACGAGCAGTACTTC. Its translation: CASWDRSSYEQYF.

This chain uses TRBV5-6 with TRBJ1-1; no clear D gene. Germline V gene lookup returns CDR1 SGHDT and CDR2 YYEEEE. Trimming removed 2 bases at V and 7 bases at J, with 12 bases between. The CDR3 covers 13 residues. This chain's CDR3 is CASSFDRAREAFF. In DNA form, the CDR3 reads TGTGCCAGCAGCTTTGACCGTGCCCGTGAAGCTTTCTTT.

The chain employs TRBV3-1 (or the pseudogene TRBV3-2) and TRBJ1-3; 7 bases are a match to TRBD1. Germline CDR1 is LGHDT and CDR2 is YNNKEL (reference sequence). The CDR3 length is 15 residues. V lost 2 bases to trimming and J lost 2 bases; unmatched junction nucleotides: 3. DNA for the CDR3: TGTGCCAGCAGCCAATCCCAGGGGGCTGGAAACACCATATATTTT. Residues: CASSQSQGAGNTIYF.

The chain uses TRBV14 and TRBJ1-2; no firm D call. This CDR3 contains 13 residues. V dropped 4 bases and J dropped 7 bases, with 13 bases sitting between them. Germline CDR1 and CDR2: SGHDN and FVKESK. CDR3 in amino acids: CASSPLLIGGYTF. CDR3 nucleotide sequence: TGTGCCAGCAGCCCCCTCCTCATTGGTGGCTACACCTTC.

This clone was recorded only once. CDR3 residues: CASSKEGQGNYGYTF. The CDR3 DNA follows: TGTGCCAGTAGTAAGGAGGGACAGGGTAACTATGGCTACACCTTC. V usage is TRBV19 and J usage is TRBJ1-2; TRBD1 matches 9 bases. With V trimmed by 4 bases and J by 1 base, 4 bases remained unmatched. This CDR3 region has 15 residues. The V gene's germline CDR1 is LNHDA and CDR2 SQIVND (reference sequence).

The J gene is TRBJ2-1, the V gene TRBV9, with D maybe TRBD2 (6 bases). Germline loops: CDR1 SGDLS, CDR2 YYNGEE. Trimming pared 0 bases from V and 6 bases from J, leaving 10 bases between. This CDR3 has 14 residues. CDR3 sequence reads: CASSVGDGGNEQFF. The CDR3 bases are TGTGCCAGCAGCGTAGGGGACGGGGGCAATGAGCAGTTCTTC.

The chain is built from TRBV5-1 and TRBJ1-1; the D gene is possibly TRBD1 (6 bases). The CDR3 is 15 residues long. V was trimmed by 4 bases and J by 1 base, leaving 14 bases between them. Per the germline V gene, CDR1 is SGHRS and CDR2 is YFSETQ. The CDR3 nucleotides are TGCGCCAGCAGCATGGACCCGGGGGCGAACACTGAAGCTTTCTTT. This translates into CASSMDPGANTEAFF.

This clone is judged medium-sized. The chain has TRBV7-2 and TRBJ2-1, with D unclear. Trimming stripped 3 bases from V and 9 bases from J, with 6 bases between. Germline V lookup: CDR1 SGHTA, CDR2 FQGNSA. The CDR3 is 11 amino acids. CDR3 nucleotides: TGTGCCAGCAGCTTCAGCATTGAGCAGTTCTTC. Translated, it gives CASSFSIEQFF.

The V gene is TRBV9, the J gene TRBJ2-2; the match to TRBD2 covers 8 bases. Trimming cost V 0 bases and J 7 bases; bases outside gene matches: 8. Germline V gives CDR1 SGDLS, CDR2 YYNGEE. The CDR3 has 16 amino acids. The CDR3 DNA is TGTGCCAGCAGCGTAGCTATTAGCGGGGCGGGCGGGGAGCTGTTTTTT. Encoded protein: CASSVAISGAGGELFF.

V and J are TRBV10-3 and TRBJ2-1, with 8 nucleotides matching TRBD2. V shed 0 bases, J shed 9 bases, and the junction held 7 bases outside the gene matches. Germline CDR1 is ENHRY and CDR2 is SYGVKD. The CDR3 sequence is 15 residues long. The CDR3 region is CAISESVGGAIEQFF. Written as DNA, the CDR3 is TGTGCCATCAGTGAGTCCGTCGGGGGGGCTATTGAGCAGTTCTTC.

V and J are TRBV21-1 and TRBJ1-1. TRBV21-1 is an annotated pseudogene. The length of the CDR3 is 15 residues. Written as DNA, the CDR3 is TGTGCCAGCAGCAAAATTAGGATTATGAACACTGAAGCTTTCTTT. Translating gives CASSKIRIMNTEAFF.

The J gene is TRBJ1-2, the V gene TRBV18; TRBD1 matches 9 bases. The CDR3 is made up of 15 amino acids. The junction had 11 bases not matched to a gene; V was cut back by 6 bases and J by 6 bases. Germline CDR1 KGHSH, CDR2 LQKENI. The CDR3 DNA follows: TGTGCCAGCTCCAGGGGACAGGGCGAAGGAAATGGCTACACCTTC. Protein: CASSRGQGEGNGYTF.

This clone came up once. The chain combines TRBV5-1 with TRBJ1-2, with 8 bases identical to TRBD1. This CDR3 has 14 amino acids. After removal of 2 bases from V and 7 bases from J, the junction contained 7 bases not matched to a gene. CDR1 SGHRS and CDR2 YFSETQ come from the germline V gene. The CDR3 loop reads CASSFGQGAIGYTF. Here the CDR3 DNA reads TGCGCCAGCAGCTTCGGACAGGGCGCTATTGGCTACACCTTC.

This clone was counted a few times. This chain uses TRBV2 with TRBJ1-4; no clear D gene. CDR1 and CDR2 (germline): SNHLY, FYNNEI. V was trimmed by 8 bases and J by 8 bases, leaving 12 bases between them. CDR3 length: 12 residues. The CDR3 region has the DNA TGTGCCAGCCAGGCTGATTGGGAAAAACTGTTTTTT. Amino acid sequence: CASQADWEKLFF.

The CDR3 loop reads CASSEHLSNQPQHF. CDR3 DNA: TGTGCCAGCAGTGAACATCTTAGCAATCAGCCCCAGCATTTT. This chain connects TRBV25-1 to TRBJ1-5; unclear D gene. Germline V gives CDR1 MGHDK, CDR2 SYGVNS. Deletions cut 2 bases from V and 0 bases from J, with 5 bases between. This CDR3 is 14 amino acids long.

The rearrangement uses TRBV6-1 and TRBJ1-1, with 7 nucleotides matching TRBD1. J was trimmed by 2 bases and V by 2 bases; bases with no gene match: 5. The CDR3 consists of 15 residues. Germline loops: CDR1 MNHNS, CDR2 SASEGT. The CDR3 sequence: CASSERRGPNTEAFF. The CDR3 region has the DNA TGTGCCAGCAGTGAAAGGAGGGGGCCAAACACTGAAGCTTTCTTT.

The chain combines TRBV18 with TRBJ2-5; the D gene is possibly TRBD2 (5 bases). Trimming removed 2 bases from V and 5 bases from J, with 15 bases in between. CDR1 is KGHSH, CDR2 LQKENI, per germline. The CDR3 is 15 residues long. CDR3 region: CASSPASREAETQYF. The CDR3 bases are TGTGCCAGCTCACCAGCAAGTCGGGAAGCGGAGACCCAGTACTTC.

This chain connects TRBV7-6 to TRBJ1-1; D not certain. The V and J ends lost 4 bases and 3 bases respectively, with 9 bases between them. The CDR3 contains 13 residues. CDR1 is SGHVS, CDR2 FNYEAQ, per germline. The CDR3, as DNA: TGTGCCAGCAGCTCAGACACCTACACTGAAGCTTTCTTT. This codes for CASSSDTYTEAFF.

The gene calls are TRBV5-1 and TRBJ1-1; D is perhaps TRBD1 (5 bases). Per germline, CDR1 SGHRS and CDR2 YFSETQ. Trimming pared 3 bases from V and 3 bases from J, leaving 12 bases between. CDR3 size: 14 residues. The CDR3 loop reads CASSWGGVDTEAFF. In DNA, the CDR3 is TGCGCCAGCAGCTGGGGAGGGGTAGACACTGAAGCTTTCTTT. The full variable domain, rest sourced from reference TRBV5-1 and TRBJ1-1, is KAGVTQTPRYLIKTRGQQVTLSCSPISGHRSVSWYQQTPGQGLQFLFEYFSETQRNKGNFPGRFSGRQFSNSRSEMNVSTLELGDSALYLCASSWGGVDTEAFFGQGTRLTVV.

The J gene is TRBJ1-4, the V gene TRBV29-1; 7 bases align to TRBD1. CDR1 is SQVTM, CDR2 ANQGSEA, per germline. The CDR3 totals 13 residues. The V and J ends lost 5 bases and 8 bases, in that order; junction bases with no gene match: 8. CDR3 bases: TGCAGCGTTAAAGGACAGGAGGGAGAAAAACTGTTTTTT. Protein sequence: CSVKGQEGEKLFF.

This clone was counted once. DNA of the CDR3: TGTGCCTGGAGTGGAATGGGCCCCAATCAGCCCCAGCATTTT. Translation gives CAWSGMGPNQPQHF. The rearrangement uses TRBV30 and TRBJ1-5, with D hard to call. The CDR3 spans 14 residues. Looked up from germline, CDR1 is GTSNPN and CDR2 is SVGIG (reference sequence). V gave up 1 base and J gave up 3 bases, with 10 bases separating them.

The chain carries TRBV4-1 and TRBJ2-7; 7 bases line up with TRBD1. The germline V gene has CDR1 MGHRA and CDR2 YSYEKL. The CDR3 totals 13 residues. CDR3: CASSQPPARDSFV. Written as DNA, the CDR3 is TGCGCCAGCAGCCAGCCCCCCGCGAGGGACAGCTTCGTC.

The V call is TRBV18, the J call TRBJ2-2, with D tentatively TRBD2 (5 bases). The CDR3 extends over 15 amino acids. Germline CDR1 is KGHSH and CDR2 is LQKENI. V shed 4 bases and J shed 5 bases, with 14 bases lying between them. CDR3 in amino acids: CASSQAVTGTGELFF. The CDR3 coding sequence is TGTGCCAGCTCACAGGCGGTCACGGGGACCGGGGAGCTGTTTTTT.

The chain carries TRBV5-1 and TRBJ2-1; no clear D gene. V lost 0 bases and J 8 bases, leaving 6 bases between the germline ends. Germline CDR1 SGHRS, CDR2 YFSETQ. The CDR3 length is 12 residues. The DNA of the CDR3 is TGCGCCAGCAGCTTGGGATCGGATGAGCAGTTCTTC. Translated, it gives CASSLGSDEQFF.

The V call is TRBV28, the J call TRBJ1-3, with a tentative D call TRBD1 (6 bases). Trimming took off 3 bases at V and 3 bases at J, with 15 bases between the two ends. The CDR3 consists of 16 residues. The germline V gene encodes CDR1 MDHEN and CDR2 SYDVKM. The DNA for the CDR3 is TGTGCCAGCAGTTTTCGGGGGCGCGTTTATGGAAACACCATATATTTT. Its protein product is CASSFRGRVYGNTIYF.